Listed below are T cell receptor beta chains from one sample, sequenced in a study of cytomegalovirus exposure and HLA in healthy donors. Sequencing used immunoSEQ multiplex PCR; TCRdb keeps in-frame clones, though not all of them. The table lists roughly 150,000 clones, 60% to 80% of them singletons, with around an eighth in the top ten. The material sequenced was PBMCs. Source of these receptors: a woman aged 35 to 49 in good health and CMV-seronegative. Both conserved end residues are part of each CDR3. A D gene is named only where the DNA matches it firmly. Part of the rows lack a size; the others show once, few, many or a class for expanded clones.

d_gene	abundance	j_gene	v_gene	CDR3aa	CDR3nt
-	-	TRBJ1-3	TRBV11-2	CASSAPREGGNTIYF	TGTGCCAGCAGCGCTCCCAGGGAGGGCGGAAACACCATATATTTT
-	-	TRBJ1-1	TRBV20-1	CSAKSQFEAFF	TGCAGTGCCAAATCTCAGTTTGAAGCTTTCTTT
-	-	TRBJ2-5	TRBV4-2	CASSQDAGQDQETQYF	TGTGCCAGCAGCCAAGATGCGGGCCAGGACCAAGAGACCCAGTACTTC
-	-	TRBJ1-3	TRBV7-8	CASSSGSLRGLSGNTIYF	TGTGCCAGCAGCTCTGGCTCTCTCCGGGGACTCTCTGGAAACACCATATATTTT
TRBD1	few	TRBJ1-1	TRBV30	CAWSTPDRGNNMNTEAFF	TGTGCCTGGAGTACACCGGACAGGGGGAACAATATGAACACTGAAGCTTTCTTT
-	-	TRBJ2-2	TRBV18	CASSPITAGTGELFF	TGTGCCAGCTCACCAATAACCGCCGGCACCGGGGAGCTGTTTTTT
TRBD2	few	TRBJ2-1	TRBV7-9	CASSTGTSGMLRYEQFF	TGTGCCAGCAGTACCGGGACTAGCGGGATGTTAAGGTATGAGCAGTTCTTC
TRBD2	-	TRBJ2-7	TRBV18	CASSVAGRSNEQYF	TGTGCCAGCTCAGTAGCGGGAAGATCCAACGAGCAGTACTTC
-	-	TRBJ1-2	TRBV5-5	CASSLGGGYGYTF	TGTGCCAGCAGCTTGGGGGGCGGCTATGGCTACACCTTC
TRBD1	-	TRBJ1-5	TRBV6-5	CASQGGFNQPQHF	TGTGCCAGTCAGGGGGGTTTCAATCAGCCCCAGCATTTT
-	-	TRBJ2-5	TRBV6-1	CASSDNTGHQETQYF	TGTGCCAGCAGTGATAATACAGGTCACCAAGAGACCCAGTACTTC
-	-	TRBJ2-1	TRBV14	CASSHLDRAGYEQFF	TGTGCCAGCAGCCACTTAGACAGAGCGGGCTATGAGCAGTTCTTC
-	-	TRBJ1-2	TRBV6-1	CASSERGGVYGYTF	TGTGCCAGCAGTGAAAGGGGGGGGGTCTATGGCTACACCTTC
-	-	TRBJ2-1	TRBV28	CASSLSGFKNNEQFF	TGTGCCAGCAGTTTATCAGGTTTCAAAAACAATGAGCAGTTCTTC
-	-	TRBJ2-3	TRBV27	CASRGGTFTDTQYF	TGTGCCAGCAGAGGCGGCACTTTCACAGATACGCAGTATTTT
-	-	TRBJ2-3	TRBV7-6	CASSLDSSTDTQYF	TGTGCCAGCAGCTTAGACAGCAGCACAGATACGCAGTATTTT
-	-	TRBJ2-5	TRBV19	CASNQKAGYAETQYF	TGTGCCAGTAATCAAAAGGCGGGGTACGCGGAGACCCAGTACTTC
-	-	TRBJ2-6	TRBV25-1	CASSEYEGTGANGLTF	TGTGCCAGCAGTGAATATGAGGGGACTGGGGCCAACGGCCTGACTTTC
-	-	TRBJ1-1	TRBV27	CASSPITGHTEAFF	TGTGCCAGCAGTCCCATCACAGGGCACACTGAAGCTTTCTTT
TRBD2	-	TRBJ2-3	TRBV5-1	CASSPRTSGFSTDTQYF	TGCGCCAGCAGCCCGAGGACTAGCGGCTTTAGCACAGATACGCAGTATTTT
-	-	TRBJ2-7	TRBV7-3	CASSLTSISDEQYF	TGTGCCAGCAGCTTAACGAGCATATCCGACGAGCAGTACTTC
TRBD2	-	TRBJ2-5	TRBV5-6	CASSLRLAGAETQYF	TGTGCCAGCAGCTTGAGGCTAGCGGGGGCAGAGACCCAGTACTTC
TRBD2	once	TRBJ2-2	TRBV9	CASSTRLAGSTGELFF	TGTGCCAGCAGCACCCGACTAGCGGGGTCGACCGGGGAGCTGTTTTTT
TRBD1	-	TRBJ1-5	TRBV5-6	CASSSGQSNQPQHF	TGTGCCAGCAGCTCGGGACAGTCAAATCAGCCCCAGCATTTT
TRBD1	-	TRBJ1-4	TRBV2	CASSEAGGYEKLFF	TGTGCCAGCAGTGAAGCAGGGGGCTATGAAAAACTGTTTTTT